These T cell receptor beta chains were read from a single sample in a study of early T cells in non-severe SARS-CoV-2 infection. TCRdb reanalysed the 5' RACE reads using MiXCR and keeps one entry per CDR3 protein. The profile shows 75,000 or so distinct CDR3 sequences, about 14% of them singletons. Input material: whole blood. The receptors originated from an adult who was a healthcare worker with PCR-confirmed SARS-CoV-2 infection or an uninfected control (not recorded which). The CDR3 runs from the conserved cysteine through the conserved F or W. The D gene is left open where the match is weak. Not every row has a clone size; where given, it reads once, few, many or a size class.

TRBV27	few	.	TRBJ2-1	CASSFKPPFIYNEQFF	TGTGCCAGCAGTTTTAAGCCTCCATTTATTTACAATGAGCAGTTCTTC
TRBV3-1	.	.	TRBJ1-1	CASSQDWAGPTEAFF	TGTGCCAGCAGCCAAGATTGGGCGGGCCCCACTGAAGCTTTCTTT
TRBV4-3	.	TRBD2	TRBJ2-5	CASSQDRAGGPGETQYF	TGCGCCAGCAGCCAAGATCGCGCGGGGGGGCCCGGAGAGACCCAGTACTTC
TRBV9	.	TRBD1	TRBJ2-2	CASSSGTEGFGGELFF	TGTGCCAGCAGCTCAGGGACAGAAGGGTTTGGCGGGGAGCTGTTTTTT
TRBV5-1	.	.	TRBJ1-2	CASSLEDGNYGYTF	TGCGCCAGCAGCTTGGAGGACGGGAACTATGGCTACACCTTC
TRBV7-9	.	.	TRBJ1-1	CASSLSLGAEAFF	TGTGCCAGCAGCTTATCCCTTGGTGCTGAAGCTTTCTTT
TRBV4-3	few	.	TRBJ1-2	CASSQVGVDYGYTF	TGCGCCAGCAGCCAAGTTGGGGTGGACTATGGCTACACCTTC
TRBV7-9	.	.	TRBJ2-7	CASSSGLPSSYEQYF	TGTGCCAGCAGCTCGGGACTCCCGAGCTCCTACGAGCAGTACTTC
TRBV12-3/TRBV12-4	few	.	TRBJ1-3	CASSPREAGNTIYF	TGTGCCAGCAGCCCCCGGGAAGCGGGAAACACCATATATTTT
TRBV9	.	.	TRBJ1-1	CASSPSGRAGEAFF	TGTGCCAGCAGCCCCTCGGGCCGGGCGGGTGAAGCTTTCTTT
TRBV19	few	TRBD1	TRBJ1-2	CASSISDRAVYGYTF	TGTGCCAGTAGTATTTCCGACAGGGCCGTCTATGGCTACACCTTC
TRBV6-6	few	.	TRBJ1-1	CASKGGGNTEAFF	TGTGCCAGCAAAGGCGGGGGTAACACTGAAGCTTTCTTT
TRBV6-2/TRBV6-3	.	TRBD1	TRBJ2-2	CASTGDRGLPGELFF	TGTGCCAGCACCGGAGACAGGGGGCTCCCCGGGGAGCTGTTTTTT
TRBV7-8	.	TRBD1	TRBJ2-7	CASTAGTVSREQYF	TGTGCCAGCACAGCCGGGACAGTGTCGCGGGAGCAGTACTTC
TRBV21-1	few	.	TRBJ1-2	CASRDPPVGGHYGYTF	TGTGCCAGCAGAGACCCACCAGTCGGAGGCCACTATGGCTACACCTTC
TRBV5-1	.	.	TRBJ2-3	CASSRPGGTDTQYF	TGCGCCAGCAGCCGGCCCGGGGGCACAGATACGCAGTATTTT
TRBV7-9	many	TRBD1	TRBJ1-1	CASSVDRANEAFF	TGTGCCAGCAGCGTAGACAGGGCCAATGAAGCTTTCTTT
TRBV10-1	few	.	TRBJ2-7	CASSKDRTPEQYF	TGCGCCAGCTCCAAAGACAGGACCCCTGAGCAGTACTTC
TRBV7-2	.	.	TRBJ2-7	CASSPVEGGGYEQYF	TGTGCCAGCAGCCCTGTCGAAGGGGGAGGCTACGAGCAGTACTTC
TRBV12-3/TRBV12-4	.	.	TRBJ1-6	CASSLGYNSPLHF	TGTGCCAGCAGTTTAGGATATAATTCACCCCTCCACTTT
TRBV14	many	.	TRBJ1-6	CASSRGRGSPLHF	TGTGCCAGCAGCCGTGGACGTGGGTCACCCCTCCACTTT
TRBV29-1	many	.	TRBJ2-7	CSVAGRGRAYEQYF	TGCAGCGTTGCAGGTAGGGGCAGGGCCTACGAGCAGTACTTC
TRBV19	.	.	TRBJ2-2	CASRRSDTGELFF	TGTGCCAGTAGGAGGTCGGATACCGGGGAGCTGTTTTTT
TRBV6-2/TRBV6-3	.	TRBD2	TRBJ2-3	CASRAGLGADTQYF	TGTGCCAGCAGGGCGGGACTAGGAGCTGATACGCAGTATTTT
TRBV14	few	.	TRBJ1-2	CASSQVGLDYGYTF	TGTGCCAGCAGCCAAGTAGGCCTTGATTATGGCTACACCTTC
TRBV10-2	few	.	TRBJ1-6	CASKNRESGPLHF	TGCGCCAGCAAGAACAGGGAAAGTGGACCCCTCCACTTT
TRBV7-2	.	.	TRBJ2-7	CASTLNKGGEQYF	TGTGCCAGCACCCTAAATAAGGGGGGCGAGCAGTACTTC
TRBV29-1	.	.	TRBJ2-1	CSALPRAGEQFF	TGCAGCGCCCTGCCTCGAGCTGGTGAGCAGTTCTTC
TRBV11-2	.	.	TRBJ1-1	CASSSVGLGNTEAFF	TGTGCCTCATCATCGGTAGGGCTCGGGAACACTGAAGCTTTCTTT
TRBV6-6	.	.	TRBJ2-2	CASSYIGSNTGELFF	TGTGCCAGCAGTTACATAGGCAGCAACACCGGGGAGCTGTTTTTT
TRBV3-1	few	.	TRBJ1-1	CASSQGWGVNTEAFF	TGTGCCAGCAGCCAAGGATGGGGCGTGAACACTGAAGCTTTCTTT
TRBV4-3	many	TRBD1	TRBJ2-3	CASSQRQGIATDTQYF	TGCGCCAGCAGCCAACGACAGGGGATCGCGACAGATACGCAGTATTTT
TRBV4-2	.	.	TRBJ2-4	CVSSPRITVGAENIQYF	TGTGTCAGCAGCCCCAGGATAACCGTAGGAGCCGAAAACATTCAGTACTTC
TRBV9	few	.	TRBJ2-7	CASSSRPWRNEQYF	TGTGCCAGCAGCTCGCGACCATGGAGGAACGAGCAGTACTTC
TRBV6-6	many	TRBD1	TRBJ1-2	CASSQGDGYTF	TGTGCCAGCAGTCAGGGGGATGGCTACACCTTC
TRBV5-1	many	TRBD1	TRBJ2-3	CASSNVDRTDTQYF	TGCGCCAGCAGCAACGTGGACAGGACAGATACGCAGTATTTT
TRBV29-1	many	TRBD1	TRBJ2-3	CSVLPTGGDTQYF	TGCAGCGTCCTTCCGACAGGGGGAGATACGCAGTATTTT
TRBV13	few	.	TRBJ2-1	CASSLGGALEQFF	TGTGCCAGCAGCTTAGGCGGGGCCCTTGAGCAGTTCTTC
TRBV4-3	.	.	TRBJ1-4	CASSQERGEKLFF	TGCGCCAGCAGCCAAGAAAGGGGTGAAAAACTGTTTTTT
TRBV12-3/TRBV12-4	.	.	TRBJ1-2	CASSSLGRGGYTF	TGTGCCAGCAGTTCTTTGGGGCGGGGTGGCTACACCTTC
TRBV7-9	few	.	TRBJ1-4	CASSFGPIATNEKLFF	TGTGCCAGCAGCTTCGGTCCGATTGCAACTAATGAAAAACTGTTTTTT
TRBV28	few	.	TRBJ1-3	CASSPPAGAGNTIYF	TGTGCCAGCAGTCCCCCGGCGGGAGCGGGAAACACCATATATTTT
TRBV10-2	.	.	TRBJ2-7	CASSDLAEQYF	TGCGCCAGCAGTGATCTGGCCGAGCAGTACTTC
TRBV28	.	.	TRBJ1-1	CASNGANTEAFF	TGTGCCAGCAATGGAGCGAACACTGAAGCTTTCTTT
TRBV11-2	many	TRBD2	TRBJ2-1	CASSSPGLGYDEQFF	TGTGCCAGCAGCTCCCCGGGACTAGGATATGATGAGCAGTTCTTC
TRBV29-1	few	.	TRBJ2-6	CSVGGTGANVLTF	TGCAGCGTTGGAGGGACCGGGGCCAACGTCCTGACTTTC
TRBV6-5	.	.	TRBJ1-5	CASRRTAAYSNQPQHF	TGTGCCAGCAGGAGGACGGCCGCTTATAGCAATCAGCCCCAGCATTTT
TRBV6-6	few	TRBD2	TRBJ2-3	CASSSSRLAGGIGDTQYF	TGTGCCAGCAGTTCCTCCAGACTAGCGGGGGGAATTGGGGATACGCAGTATTTT
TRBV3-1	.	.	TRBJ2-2	CASSRGTQNTGELFF	TGTGCCAGCAGCCGCGGGACACAAAACACCGGGGAGCTGTTTTTT
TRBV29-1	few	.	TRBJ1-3	CSVETIVGNTIYF	TGCAGCGTTGAAACTATTGTGGGAAACACCATATATTTT
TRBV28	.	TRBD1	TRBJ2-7	CASSSQGAIPYEQYF	TGTGCCAGCAGTTCACAGGGGGCGATCCCCTACGAGCAGTACTTC
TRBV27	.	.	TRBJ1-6	CASSLSDGFNSPLHF	TGTGCCAGCAGTTTATCGGACGGATTCAATTCACCCCTCCACTTT
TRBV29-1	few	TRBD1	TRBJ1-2	CSATGDYGYTF	TGCAGCGCTACAGGGGACTATGGCTACACCTTC
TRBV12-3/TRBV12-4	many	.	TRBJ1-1	CASSFLGGSEAFF	TGTGCCAGCAGTTTCTTGGGGGGGAGTGAAGCTTTCTTT
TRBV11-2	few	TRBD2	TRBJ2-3	CASSSGTSINADTQYF	TGTGCCAGCAGCTCCGGGACTAGTATTAACGCAGATACGCAGTATTTT
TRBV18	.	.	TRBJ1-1	CASSPSRGGVNTEAFF	TGTGCCAGCTCACCTTCCCGGGGGGGAGTGAACACTGAAGCTTTCTTT
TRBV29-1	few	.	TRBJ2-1	CSVAGGAYNEQFF	TGCAGCGTAGCAGGGGGGGCCTACAATGAGCAGTTCTTC
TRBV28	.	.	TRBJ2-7	CASSRTGFTYEQYF	TGTGCCAGCAGTAGAACAGGGTTTACCTACGAGCAGTACTTC
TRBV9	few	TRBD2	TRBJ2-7	CASSGGRASGTYEQYF	TGTGCCAGCAGCGGAGGAAGGGCTAGCGGAACCTACGAGCAGTACTTC
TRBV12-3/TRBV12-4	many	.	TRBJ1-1	CASSQGQTTEAFF	TGTGCCAGCAGTCAGGGACAAACCACTGAAGCTTTCTTT